This is a list of T cell receptor beta chains from one sample in a study of CD8+ T cells in alopecia areata. Sequenced by immunoSEQ multiplex PCR; TCRdb stores in-frame clones only, minus some. In the table there are some 150,000 clones, approximately 56% of which are singletons. Sequenced material: CD8+ T cells sorted from blood. Receptors were obtained from a human donor in good health. Both conserved end residues are part of each CDR3. D genes are given only for firm matches. Clone size is shown for a subset of rows, as once, few, many or a class of expanded clone.

>-|-|TRBV27|TRBJ2-7
TGTGCCAGCAGTCCTCGCGAGCAGTACTTC
CASSPREQYF
>-|TRBD2|TRBV27|TRBJ2-5
TGTGCCAGCAGACACTTGGGGGGGGAAGAGACCCAGTACTTC
CASRHLGGEETQYF
>few|-|TRBV5-1|TRBJ2-3
TGCGCCAGCAGCTTGGTCCGGCTCCGCTGGGGTACGCAGTATTTT
CASSLVRLRWGTQYF
>-|TRBD1|TRBV29-1|TRBJ1-2
TGCAGCGTTCCTGAAATGGGGACAGGGGCCGGCTATGGCTACACCTTC
CSVPEMGTGAGYGYTF
>-|-|TRBV6-5|TRBJ1-2
TGTGCCAGCTTTACTGGAGATGGTTATGGCTACACCTTC
CASFTGDGYGYTF
>few|TRBD1|TRBV7-9|TRBJ2-2
TGTGCCAGCAGCTTACCAGCGACAGGGGACGGCGGGGAGCTGTTTTTT
CASSLPATGDGGELFF
>-|TRBD2|TRBV15|TRBJ2-1
TGTGCCACCAGCAGCCCCCTACTAGCGGGAGGTAATGAGCAGTTCTTC
CATSSPLLAGGNEQFF
>-|-|TRBV7-2|TRBJ2-1
TGTGCCAGCAGCTTCACGATACGTGAGCAGTTCTTC
CASSFTIREQFF
>-|-|TRBV10-3|TRBJ2-7
TGTGCCATCATGGACAGCTCCTACGAGCAGTACTTC
CAIMDSSYEQYF
>-|TRBD2|TRBV5-4|TRBJ2-1
TGTGCCAGCAGCTTGGTGACTAGCGGGAGACAGGGGTACAATGAGCAGTTCTTC
CASSLVTSGRQGYNEQFF
>-|-|TRBV9|TRBJ2-7
TGTGCCAGCAGCGGCAGCTCCTACGAGCAGTACTTC
CASSGSSYEQYF
>-|-|TRBV2|TRBJ1-3
TGTGCCACCACAGGGTTCACCGGAAACACCATATATTTT
CATTGFTGNTIYF
>-|-|TRBV18|TRBJ2-2
TGTGCCAGCTTCCCTCCGGGGGGCGACGATACCGGGGAGCTGTTTTTT
CASFPPGGDDTGELFF
>few|TRBD2|TRBV5-4|TRBJ2-3
TGTGCCAGCAGCTTTACCGGACTAGCGGGCACAGATACGCAGTATTTT
CASSFTGLAGTDTQYF
>-|TRBD1|TRBV4-1|TRBJ2-7
TGCGCCAGCAGCCAAGATTCGGACCCCGGACAGGGCTACTACGAGCAGTACTTC
CASSQDSDPGQGYYEQYF
>-|-|TRBV28|TRBJ2-3
TGTGCCAGCAGTTTACAGGGGTCGAGGGCAGATACGCAGTATTTT
CASSLQGSRADTQYF
>-|TRBD2|TRBV29-1|TRBJ2-7
TGCAGCGCGGGACTAGCGGGGGACATGGCCGAGCAGTACTTC
CSAGLAGDMAEQYF
>-|TRBD1|TRBV9|TRBJ2-7
TGTGCCAGCAGCCTGGGACAGGGGCTTTCCTACGAGCAGTACTTC
CASSLGQGLSYEQYF
>-|-|TRBV6-5|TRBJ2-1
TGTGCCAGCAGTTCACAACCCGGAGGAGGGTACAATGAGCAGTTCTTC
CASSSQPGGGYNEQFF
>once|-|TRBV29-1|TRBJ1-2
TGCAGCGTTGTTAACCCAGTGTTGGAGGGAGACTATGGCTACACCTTC
CSVVNPVLEGDYGYTF
>-|-|TRBV4-1|TRBJ2-5
TGCGCCAGCAGCCCCTCCCCAGGCCAAAGGCAAGAGACCCAGTACTTC
CASSPSPGQRQETQYF
>-|-|TRBV5-1|TRBJ2-1
TGCGCCAGCAGCGGGAGTGGGAATGAGCAGTTCTTC
CASSGSGNEQFF
>-|-|TRBV27|TRBJ2-5
TGTGCCAGCAGACTGGCGGCCCAAGAGACCCAGTACTTC
CASRLAAQETQYF
>few|-|TRBV4-1|TRBJ2-2
TGCGCCAGCAGCCAAGATGCCCTGGCTCAAAGCCCGCGGGAGCTGTTTTTT
CASSQDALAQSPRELFF
>-|-|TRBV29-1|TRBJ1-2
TGCAGCGTTGAAAGGGGCTACACCTTC
CSVERGYTF
>-|TRBD2|TRBV29-1|TRBJ2-2
TGCAGCGTCCGGGCTAGCGGGAGGTTTGGCACCGGGGAGCTGTTTTTT
CSVRASGRFGTGELFF
>-|-|TRBV29-1|TRBJ1-1
TGCAGCGTATACGCGCCCGGGAAGAACACTGAAGCTTTCTTT
CSVYAPGKNTEAFF
>-|TRBD2|TRBV27|TRBJ2-5
TGTGCCAGCAGCCCGATCGGGTCAGCGGGAGCAGAGACCCAGTACTTC
CASSPIGSAGAETQYF
>-|-|TRBV15|TRBJ1-1
TGTGCCACCAGCTCGGCGGGGGAATTACAAGCTTTCTTT
CATSSAGELQAFF
>-|-|TRBV27|TRBJ2-3
TGTGCCATCGGGCCGGGTCTCTACGATACGCAGTATTTT
CAIGPGLYDTQYF
>few|TRBD1|TRBV29-1|TRBJ1-1
TGCAGCGACTTCACAGGGGACACTGAAGCTTTCTTT
CSDFTGDTEAFF
>few|-|TRBV10-2|TRBJ2-2
TGTGCCAGCAGTTACTCCGGGGAGCTGTTTTTT
CASSYSGELFF
>-|TRBD2|TRBV27|TRBJ2-4
TGTGCCAGCGCCTCGGGACTAGCGGGAGGCTGGGCCAAAAACATTCAGTACTTC
CASASGLAGGWAKNIQYF
>-|-|TRBV7-8|TRBJ2-1
TGTGCCAGCAGTGCCAGAGGGAGAAGGAATGAGCAGTTCTTC
CASSARGRRNEQFF
>-|-|TRBV25-1|TRBJ1-2
TGTGCCAGCAGTGAGGGGAGGGTGAATGGCTACACCTTC
CASSEGRVNGYTF
>-|-|TRBV30|TRBJ2-2
TGTGCCTGGAGTGCACCCGGGAGGGAGCTGTTTTTT
CAWSAPGRELFF
>-|-|TRBV7-9|TRBJ2-7
TGTGCCAGCAGCTTCAGAAAGGACGAAGGCTACGAGCAGTACTTC
CASSFRKDEGYEQYF
>-|TRBD1|TRBV11-1|TRBJ2-7
TGTGCCAGCAGCTTAGGCGGACAGGGATCCTACGAGCAGTACTTC
CASSLGGQGSYEQYF
>-|TRBD2|TRBV7-2|TRBJ2-5
TGTGTAGCGGGAGAGGAGGGCGGGACCCAGTACTTC
CVAGEEGGTQYF
>-|-|TRBV19|TRBJ1-2
TGTGCCAGTAGTGCTGGGGGTGACTATGGCTACACCTTC
CASSAGGDYGYTF
>once|-|TRBV20-1|TRBJ2-1
TGCAGAGCGAGGTTTGGCAATGAGCAGTTCTTC
CRARFGNEQFF
>few|TRBD1|TRBV29-1|TRBJ2-5
TGCAGCGTTGAAGGGCACAGGGGAAAGGAGACCCAGTACTTC
CSVEGHRGKETQYF
>-|-|TRBV7-9|TRBJ2-1
TGTGCCAGCAGATGTCCCACATGCAATGAGCAGTTCTTC
CASRCPTCNEQFF
>-|-|TRBV9|TRBJ2-5
TGTGCCAGCAGCAACGGGGAGACCCAGTACTTC
CASSNGETQYF
>-|TRBD1|TRBV25-1|TRBJ2-5
TGTGCCAGCAGTGCGACAGGGGGTACGGGTGAGACCCAGTACTTC
CASSATGGTGETQYF
>once|-|TRBV27|TRBJ1-5
TGTGCCAGCAGTTTGGGTCTGGGGACCCAGCCCCAGCATTTT
CASSLGLGTQPQHF
>-|-|TRBV7-9|TRBJ2-1
TGTGCCAGCAGAGAAATTGGGGATCCCACACACAATGAGCAGTTCTTC
CASREIGDPTHNEQFF
>-|-|TRBV5-6|TRBJ2-3
TGTGCCAGCAGCCCCCTCGAGGACACAGATACGCAGTATTTT
CASSPLEDTDTQYF
>-|-|TRBV29-1|TRBJ2-3
TGCAGCGTTGAAGTTTCGTCTAGACTCGCAGATACGCAGTATTTT
CSVEVSSRLADTQYF
>-|TRBD1|TRBV9|TRBJ1-2
TGTGCCAGCAGCGAGAGTCGGGACAGAGGAAATTCTGGCTACACCTTC
CASSESRDRGNSGYTF
>-|-|TRBV28|TRBJ1-1
TGTGCCAGCAGTTCGCGGCAGGGCGGAACTGAAGCTTTCTTT
CASSSRQGGTEAFF
>-|TRBD2|TRBV28|TRBJ2-5
TGTGCCAGCAGTAATGACCCTAGCGGGAGGGCTCCACGGGAGACCCAGTACTTC
CASSNDPSGRAPRETQYF
>-|-|TRBV28|TRBJ2-7
TGTGCCAGCAGCCCGGCGGCTGAGCAGTACTTC
CASSPAAEQYF